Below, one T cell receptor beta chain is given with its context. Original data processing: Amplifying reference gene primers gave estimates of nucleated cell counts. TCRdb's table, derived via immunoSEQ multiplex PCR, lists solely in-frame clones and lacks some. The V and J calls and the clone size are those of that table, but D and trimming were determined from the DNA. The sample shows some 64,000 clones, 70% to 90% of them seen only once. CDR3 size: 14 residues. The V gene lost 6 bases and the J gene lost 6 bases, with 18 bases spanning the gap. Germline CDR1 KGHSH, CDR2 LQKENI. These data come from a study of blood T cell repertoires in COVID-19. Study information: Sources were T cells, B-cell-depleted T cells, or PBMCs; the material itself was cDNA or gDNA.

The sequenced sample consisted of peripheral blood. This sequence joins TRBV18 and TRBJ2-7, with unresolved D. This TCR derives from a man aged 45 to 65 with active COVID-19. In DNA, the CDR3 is TGTGCCAGCTCGCAGACGGCCCGCGGCGTCGAGCAGTACTTC. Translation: CASSQTARGVEQYF.